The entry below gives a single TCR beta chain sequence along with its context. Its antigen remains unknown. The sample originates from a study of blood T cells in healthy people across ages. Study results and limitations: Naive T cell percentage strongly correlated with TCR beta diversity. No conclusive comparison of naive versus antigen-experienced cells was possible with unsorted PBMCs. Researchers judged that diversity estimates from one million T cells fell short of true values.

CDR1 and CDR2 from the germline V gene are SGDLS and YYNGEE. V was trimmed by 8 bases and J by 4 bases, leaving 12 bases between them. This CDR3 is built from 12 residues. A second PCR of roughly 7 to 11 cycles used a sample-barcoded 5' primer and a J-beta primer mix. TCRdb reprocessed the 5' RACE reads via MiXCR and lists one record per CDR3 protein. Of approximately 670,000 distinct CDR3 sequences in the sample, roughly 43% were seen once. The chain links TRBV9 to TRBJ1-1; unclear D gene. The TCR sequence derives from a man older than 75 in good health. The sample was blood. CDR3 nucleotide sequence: TGTGCCAGTCACAGCTTAGGCACTGAAGCTTTCTTT. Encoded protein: CASHSLGTEAFF. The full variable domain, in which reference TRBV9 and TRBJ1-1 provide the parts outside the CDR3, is DSGVTQTPKHLITATGQRVTLRCSPRSGDLSVYWYQQSLDQGLQFLIQYYNGEERAKGNILERFSAQQFPDLHSELNLSSLELGDSALYFCASHSLGTEAFFGQGTRLTVV.